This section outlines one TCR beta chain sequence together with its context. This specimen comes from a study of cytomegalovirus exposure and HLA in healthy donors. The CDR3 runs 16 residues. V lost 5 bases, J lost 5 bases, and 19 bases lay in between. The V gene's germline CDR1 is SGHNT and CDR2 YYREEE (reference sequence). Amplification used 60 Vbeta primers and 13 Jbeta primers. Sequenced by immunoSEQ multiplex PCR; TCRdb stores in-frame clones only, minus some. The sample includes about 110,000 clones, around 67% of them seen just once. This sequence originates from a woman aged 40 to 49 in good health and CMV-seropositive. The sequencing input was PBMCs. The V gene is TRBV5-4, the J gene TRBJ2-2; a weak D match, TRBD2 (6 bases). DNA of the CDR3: TGTGCCAGCAGGCCGGGGTCGGGGGTTGTGACCGGGGAGCTGTTTTTT. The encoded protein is CASRPGSGVVTGELFF.